These 4 T cell receptor beta chains came from one sample sequenced in a study of blood T cell repertoires in COVID-19. Assay: immunoSEQ multiplex PCR; the TCRdb copy retains only in-frame clones and omits some. The data contain 150,000 or so clones, roughly 82% of them singletons. The sample comprised peripheral blood. The receptors were gathered from a woman in her fifties or sixties with acute or convalescent COVID-19.

The chain has TRBV30 and TRBJ2-3, with TRBD2 matching over 9 bases. Trimming at V came to 4 bases and at J to 2 bases, leaving 16 bases not matched to a gene. Germline values: CDR1 GTSNPN, CDR2 SVGIG (reference sequence). The CDR3 contains 18 residues. The CDR3 reads CAWKSLGGGRAITDTQYF. DNA for the CDR3: TGTGCCTGGAAGTCCCTCGGTGGCGGGAGGGCCATCACAGATACGCAGTATTTT.

The CDR3 spells CASSQSGQEDTQYF. DNA for the CDR3: TGTGCCAGCTCACAATCAGGCCAGGAAGATACGCAGTATTTT. The rearrangement joins TRBV18 to TRBJ2-3; D is undetermined. This CDR3 has 14 amino acids. Germline CDR1 and CDR2: KGHSH and LQKENI. The V end was cut by 4 bases, the J end by 5 bases, with 13 bases between.

This chain joins TRBV5-1 and TRBJ2-5; D uncertain. CDR1 is SGHRS and CDR2 is YFSETQ in the germline V gene. The CDR3 has 14 residues. V lost 3 bases and J lost 1, with 10 bases in between. This CDR3 is CASSSFSPQETQYF. CDR3 coding DNA: TGCGCCAGCAGCTCATTCAGTCCCCAAGAGACCCAGTACTTC.

The chain has TRBV6-5 and TRBJ2-1, with D uncertain. The length of the CDR3 is 16 residues. V was shortened by 0 bases and J by 0 bases, with 9 bases between the two germline ends. Looked up from germline, CDR1 is MNHEY and CDR2 is SVGAGI. Here the CDR3 reads CASSYSRRSSYNEQFF. The CDR3 region has the DNA TGTGCCAGCAGTTACTCGAGACGGAGCTCCTACAATGAGCAGTTCTTC.